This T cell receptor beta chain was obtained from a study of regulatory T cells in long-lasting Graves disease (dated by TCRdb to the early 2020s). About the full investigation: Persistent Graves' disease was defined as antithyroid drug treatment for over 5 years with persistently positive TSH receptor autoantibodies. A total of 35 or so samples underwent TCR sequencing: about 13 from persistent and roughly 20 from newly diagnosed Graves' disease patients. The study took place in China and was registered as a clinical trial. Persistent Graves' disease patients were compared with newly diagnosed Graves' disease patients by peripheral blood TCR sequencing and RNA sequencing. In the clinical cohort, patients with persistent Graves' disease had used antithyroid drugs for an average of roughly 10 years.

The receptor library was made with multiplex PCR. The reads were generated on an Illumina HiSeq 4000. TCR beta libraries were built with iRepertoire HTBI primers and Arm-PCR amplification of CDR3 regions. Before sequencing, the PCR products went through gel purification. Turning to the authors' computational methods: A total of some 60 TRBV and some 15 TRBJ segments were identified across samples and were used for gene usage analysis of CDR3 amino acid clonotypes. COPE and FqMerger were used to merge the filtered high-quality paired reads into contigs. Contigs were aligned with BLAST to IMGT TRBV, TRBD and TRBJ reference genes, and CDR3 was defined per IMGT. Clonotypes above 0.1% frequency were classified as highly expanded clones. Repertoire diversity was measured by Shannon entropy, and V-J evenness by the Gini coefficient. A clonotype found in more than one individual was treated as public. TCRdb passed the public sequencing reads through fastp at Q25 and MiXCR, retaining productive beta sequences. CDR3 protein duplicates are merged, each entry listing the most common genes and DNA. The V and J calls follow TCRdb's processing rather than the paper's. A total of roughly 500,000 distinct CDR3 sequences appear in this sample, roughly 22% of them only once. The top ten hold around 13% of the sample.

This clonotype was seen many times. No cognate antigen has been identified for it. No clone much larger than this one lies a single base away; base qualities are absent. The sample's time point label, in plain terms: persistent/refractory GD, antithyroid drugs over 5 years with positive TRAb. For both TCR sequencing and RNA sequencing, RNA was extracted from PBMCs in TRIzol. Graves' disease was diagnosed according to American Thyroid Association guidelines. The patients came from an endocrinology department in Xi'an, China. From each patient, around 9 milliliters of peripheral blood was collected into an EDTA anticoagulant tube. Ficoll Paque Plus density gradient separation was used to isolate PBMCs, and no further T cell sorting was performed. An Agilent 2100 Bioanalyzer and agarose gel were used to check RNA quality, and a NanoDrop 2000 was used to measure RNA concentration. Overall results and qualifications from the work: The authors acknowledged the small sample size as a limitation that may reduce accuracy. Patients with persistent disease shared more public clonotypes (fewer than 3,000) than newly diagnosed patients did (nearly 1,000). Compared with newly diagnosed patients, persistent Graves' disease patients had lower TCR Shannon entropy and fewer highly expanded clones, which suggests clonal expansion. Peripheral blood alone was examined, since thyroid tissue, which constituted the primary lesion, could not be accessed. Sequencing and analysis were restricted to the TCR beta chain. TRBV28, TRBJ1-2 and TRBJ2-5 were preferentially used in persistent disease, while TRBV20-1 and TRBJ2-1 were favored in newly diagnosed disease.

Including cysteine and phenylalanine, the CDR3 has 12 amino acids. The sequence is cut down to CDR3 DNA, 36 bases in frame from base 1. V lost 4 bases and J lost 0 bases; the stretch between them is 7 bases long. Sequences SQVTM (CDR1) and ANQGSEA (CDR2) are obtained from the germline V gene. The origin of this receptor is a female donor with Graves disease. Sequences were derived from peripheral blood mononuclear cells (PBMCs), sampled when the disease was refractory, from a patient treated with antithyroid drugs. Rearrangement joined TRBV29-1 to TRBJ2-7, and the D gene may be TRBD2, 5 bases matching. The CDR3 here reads CSVGGASYEQYF. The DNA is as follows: TGCAGCGTTGGGGGAGCCTCCTACGAGCAGTACTTC.